This T cell receptor (beta chain) is drawn from a study of T cells after yellow fever vaccination. Study background: Preparing low-cell-number fractions relied on SMART-Seq v4 Ultra Low Input. Notes on the study in general: Contamination of FACS-sorted repertoires by abundant clonotypes from the bulk population could occur. The CD4 and CD8 compartments had a small share of their clonotypes in common.

This clonotype was found a few times. The antigen remains unidentified. Trimming pared 6 bases from V and 3 bases from J, leaving 8 bases between. From germline, CDR1 is SNHLY and CDR2 FYNNEI. There are 12 residues in the CDR3. Universal primer sites and UMIs were introduced during 5'RACE template-switching synthesis of TCR cDNA. TCRdb re-called the 5' RACE reads through MiXCR, storing one row per CDR3 protein. The sample lists a few hundred thousand distinct CDR3 sequences, around an eighth occurring once. The rearrangement joins TRBV2 to TRBJ2-5; no clear D. The specimen was CD4+ T cells sorted from PBMCs, collected 15 days after the yellow fever booster vaccination. The TCR was taken from a man between 18 and 29 years old who received the YFV17D yellow fever vaccine. CDR3 region: CASRTDKETQYF. The CDR3 bases are TGTGCCAGCAGAACAGATAAAGAGACCCAGTACTTC. Using reference TRBV2 and TRBJ2-5 for the parts outside the CDR3, the full variable domain is EPEVTQTPSHQVTQMGQEVILRCVPISNHLYFYWYRQILGQKVEFLVSFYNNEISEKSEIFDDQFSVERPDGSNFTLKIRSTKLEDSAMYFCASRTDKETQYFGPGTRLLVL.